The 14 T cell receptor beta chains below come from one sample, sequenced in a study of shared clonotypes between healthy human individuals. Assay: immunoSEQ multiplex PCR; the TCRdb copy retains only in-frame clones and omits some. The profile shows some 660,000 clones, 73% of them singletons. Material: memory CD4+ T cells sorted from blood. Subset in this sample: CD45RA-negative fraction. These receptor sequences come from a woman between 25 and 40 years old in good health.

The chain is built from TRBV2 and TRBJ2-5; TRBD2 agrees at 7 bases. The J segment lost 5 bases and the V segment lost 6 bases, leaving 12 bases of the junction unmatched. This CDR3 comprises 15 residues. Germline V gives CDR1 SNHLY, CDR2 FYNNEI. CDR3 sequence: CASRKELASGETQYF. The CDR3, as DNA: TGTGCCAGCAGGAAAGAACTAGCGTCAGGCGAGACCCAGTACTTC.

The chain couples TRBV29-1 to TRBJ2-5, with D tentatively TRBD1 or TRBD2 (5 bases each). CDR1 is SQVTM, CDR2 ANQGSEA, per germline. V lost 5 bases and J 2 bases, leaving 15 bases between the germline ends. The length of the CDR3 is 14 residues. The CDR3 region has the DNA TGCAGCGTTTTGGGAGTAGGGGTTCAAGAGACCCAGTACTTC. It specifies CSVLGVGVQETQYF.

V and J are TRBV28 and TRBJ2-7; 8 bases agree with TRBD2. With 6 bases clipped from V and 2 bases from J, the junction kept 9 bases outside the gene matches. From germline, CDR1 is MDHEN and CDR2 SYDVKM. The CDR3 has 15 amino acids. The CDR3 loop reads CASSQTSGYAYEQYF. The CDR3 DNA follows: TGTGCCAGCAGCCAAACTAGCGGCTACGCCTACGAGCAGTACTTC.

The rearrangement uses TRBV11-2 and TRBJ2-7, with 7 bases identical to TRBD1. Trimming at V came to 0 bases and at J to 6 bases, leaving 14 bases not matched to a gene. This CDR3 region has 17 residues. The V gene's germline CDR1 is SGHAT and CDR2 FQNNGV. CDR3 nucleotides: TGTGCCAGCAGCTTAGATCGATCCGGGACAGTTTACACCGAGCAGTACTTC. Translating gives CASSLDRSGTVYTEQYF.

This clone was seen only a few times. The chain combines TRBV19 with TRBJ1-5; D uncertain. V shed 3 bases and J shed 3 bases, with 3 bases lying between them. There are 12 residues in the CDR3. The germline CDR1 and CDR2 sequences are LNHDA and SQIVND (reference sequence). The CDR3 DNA sequence: TGTGCCAGTAGTATCCCCAATCAGCCCCAGCATTTT. This codes for CASSIPNQPQHF.

The chain combines TRBV5-5 with TRBJ2-7; no firm D call. The germline V and J ends were trimmed by 5 bases and 3 bases, with 21 bases remaining between them. Per germline, CDR1 SGHKS and CDR2 YYEKEE (reference sequence). The CDR3 consists of 16 residues. The CDR3 DNA reads as TGTGCCAGCAGAACCGATAGAGTGGGCGGATACTACGAGCAGTACTTC. Translating it yields CASRTDRVGGYYEQYF.

This CDR3 is CASSVDGPYEQYF. In DNA, the CDR3 is TGTGCCAGCAGCGTAGATGGGCCCTACGAGCAGTACTTC. J is TRBJ2-7 and V is TRBV9; no definite D call. Trimming took off 0 bases at V and 2 bases at J, with 6 bases between the two ends. This CDR3 contains 13 residues. Germline CDR1 is SGDLS and CDR2 is YYNGEE.

This chain links TRBV6-1 with TRBJ1-5, with D perhaps TRBD1 (6 bases). The germline V and J ends were trimmed by 0 bases and 2 bases, with 11 bases remaining between them. Germline loops: CDR1 MNHNS, CDR2 SASEGT. This CDR3 is built from 16 residues. The CDR3 is CASSEATGKGNQPQHF. CDR3 DNA sequence: TGTGCCAGCAGTGAAGCTACAGGGAAGGGCAATCAGCCCCAGCATTTT.

A single count supports this clone. The J gene is TRBJ2-7, the V gene TRBV19, with D tentatively TRBD1 (7 bases). Trimming stripped 3 bases from V and 2 bases from J, with 14 bases between. Germline V gene lookup returns CDR1 LNHDA and CDR2 SQIVND (reference sequence). CDR3 length: 15 residues. The CDR3 nucleotides are TGTGCCAGTAGTATCGGGGGACAGCTCCCCTACGAGCAGTACTTC. Its protein is CASSIGGQLPYEQYF.

The chain is built from TRBV7-9 and TRBJ2-7; D remains ambiguous. In germline, CDR1 is SEHNR, CDR2 FQNEAQ (reference sequence). The CDR3 covers 17 residues. The ends were cut back, 3 bases at V and 1 base at J, with 19 bases in the middle. CDR3 nucleotides: TGTGCCAGCAGCTTCGCCGCAGGCCATCTTCGTTCCTACGAGCAGTACTTC. Residues: CASSFAAGHLRSYEQYF.

This clone was counted once. The gene calls are TRBV2 and TRBJ2-4; possible D gene TRBD2, 5 bases. The CDR3 is 14 residues long. The germline V and J ends were trimmed by 1 base and 8 bases, with 12 bases remaining between them. CDR1 is SNHLY, CDR2 FYNNEI, per germline. The CDR3 here is CASSEEASLHIQYF. The CDR3 region has the DNA TGTGCCAGCAGTGAAGAGGCTAGCTTGCACATTCAGTACTTC.

Ten or more counts support this clone. The gene calls are TRBV28 and TRBJ2-7; weak D call: TRBD1 (6 bases). The V end lost 7 bases, the J end lost 7 bases, and 14 bases lay between the germline ends. CDR3 size: 12 residues. The V gene's germline CDR1 is MDHEN and CDR2 SYDVKM. The CDR3 reads CASTGQSREQYF. The CDR3 coding sequence is TGTGCCAGCACCGGACAGTCCCGTGAGCAGTACTTC.

The chain recombines TRBV5-5 with TRBJ2-1; D is unresolved. The germline gives CDR1 SGHKS, CDR2 YYEKEE (reference sequence). This CDR3 has 15 amino acids. Trimming took 4 bases from V and 7 from J, leaving 18 bases between them. CDR3 DNA sequence: TGTGCCAGCAGCACCATAACCGGAATTGGGAATGAGCAGTTCTTC. Translating it yields CASSTITGIGNEQFF.

This chain links TRBV6-5 with TRBJ2-7; 9 positions match TRBD1. The germline V gene encodes CDR1 MNHEY and CDR2 SVGAGI. CDR3 length: 15 residues. The junction had 2 bases not matched to a gene; V was cut back by 2 bases and J by 0 bases. CDR3 loop: CASSYHRGLSYEQYF. The CDR3 DNA follows: TGTGCCAGCAGTTACCACAGGGGGCTCTCCTACGAGCAGTACTTC.